This T cell receptor (beta chain) is from a study of siplizumab effects on memory and regulatory T cells (dated by TCRdb to about 2019). General notes on the study: The study examined how the anti-CD2 antibody siplizumab affects alloreactive T-cell subsets in allogeneic mixed lymphocyte reactions built from human PBMCs. Paper-wide results and their limitations: Among mappable alloreactive CD4+ clones, an average Treg-derived fraction of less than 70% was observed with siplizumab, compared with 25% to 30% in control reactions. The cumulative frequency of alloreactive sequences that could be traced back to unstimulated CD4+ memory T cells was significantly reduced by siplizumab. For roughly 75-95% of proliferating CD4+ or CD8+ clones, no naive or memory phenotype could be assigned. Because sequences at frequencies below about 10^-5 were poorly captured, only a minor fraction of alloreactive clones could be mapped back to unstimulated subsets. Whether proliferating Tregs from siplizumab cultures were suppressive was not functionally confirmed. Unstimulated naive T cells appeared to be more diverse than memory T cells, and naive cells seemed to make a substantial contribution to the alloresponse.

Comment on this clone: Its antigen is unknown. One base away there is no much larger clone; base qualities are not given.

TCRbeta CDR3 sequencing was performed on sorted unstimulated T cells and on proliferating T cells recovered from mixed lymphocyte reactions. Fresh whole blood from over 8 HLA-typed healthy donors was used to isolate PBMCs. Receptor amplification or capture employed the immunoSEQ multiplex PCR assay. Around 92,000 TCR templates per sample were assayed by the deep sequencing platform. Genomic DNA extracted from sorted T cells was the material used for TCRbeta CDR3 sequencing. On the authors' methods: The R programming language was used for clonal analysis of the TCRbeta CDR3 data. Alloreactive CD4+ and CD8+ clones were defined by comparing unstimulated samples with post-reaction CFSE-low samples. Alloreactive CD4+ clones were assigned to regulatory or non-regulatory origin by matching sequences to sorted unstimulated Treg and non-Treg repertoires. TCRdb obtained this table from immuneACCESS and retained in-frame rearrangements with V and J assigned. These tables miss some clones; where compared with another copy, unresolved V genes account for less than half of the shortfall, and the remainder is unexplained. V, J and clone size are those of that table, while D and trimming were read from the DNA. The sample yields around 87,000 clones; around 90% were counted once. The biggest ten clones account for 15% of the sample.

The cysteine opens and the phenylalanine closes a CDR3 of 18 amino acids. Only CDR3 DNA is held: 54 bases, read in frame from base 1. The germline V gene (reference sequence) gives CDR1 as GTSNPN and CDR2 as SVGIG. Between the V and J ends, shortened by 0 bases and 1 base respectively, the junction contains 16 bases. The origin of this receptor is a human donor in good health. The chain is assembled from TRBV30 and TRBJ2-6; tentative D gene TRBD2, with 5 bases matching. Material: CD4+ T cells sorted from blood. The CDR3 protein sequence reads: CAWSVLGLRVSGANVLTF. In nucleotides, the sequence is TGTGCCTGGAGTGTATTGGGCCTGCGGGTTTCTGGGGCCAACGTCCTGACTTTC.